These 20 T cell receptor beta chains originate from one sample sequenced in a study of chronic HIV infection and antiretroviral therapy. Each CDR3 protein is one row after TCRdb ran MiXCR on the 5' RACE reads. The table has 40,000 to 50,000 distinct CDR3 sequences, approximately 19% seen once. Sequencing input: peripheral blood. The receptors originated from an adult who had HIV and had not received antiretroviral therapy, or was an uninfected healthy control (not recorded which).

This clonotype was seen a few times. The chain has TRBV7-8 and TRBJ2-7; D gene uncertain. Trimming removed 5 bases from V and 12 bases from J, with 17 bases in between. Per germline, CDR1 SGHVS and CDR2 FQNEAQ. The CDR3 runs 12 residues. The CDR3 nucleotides are TGTGCCAGCAGCACGACCTATGATTCAGTGTACTTC. Translated: CASSTTYDSVYF.

This clonotype has at least ten counts. This sequence joins TRBV4-1 and TRBJ2-3, with D perhaps given as TRBD1 or TRBD2 (5 bases each). The V end was cut by 0 bases, the J end by 2 bases, with 12 bases between. Germline V gene sequence: CDR1 MGHRA, CDR2 YSYEKL. This CDR3 region has 16 residues. The CDR3 loop is CASSQEWGTDTDTQYF. In DNA form, the CDR3 reads TGCGCCAGCAGCCAAGAGTGGGGGACCGACACAGATACGCAGTATTTT.

The CDR3 region has the DNA TGTGCCAGCAGGGGGACGGGTAAAAGCGGCTACACCTTC. Protein sequence: CASRGTGKSGYTF. The chain is built from TRBV7-9 and TRBJ1-2; D possibly corresponds to TRBD1 (5 bases). Germline values: CDR1 SEHNR, CDR2 FQNEAQ (reference sequence). The CDR3 has 13 amino acids. V lost 6 bases and J 8 bases, leaving 16 bases between the germline ends.

This chain links TRBV28 with TRBJ2-7; TRBD1 is a possible D gene (5 bases). From germline, CDR1 is MDHEN and CDR2 SYDVKM. The length of the CDR3 is 17 residues. Trimming stripped 5 bases from V and 3 bases from J, with 23 bases between. CDR3 amino acids: CASSTYPGHLQFYEQYF. In nucleotides, the CDR3 is TGTGCCAGCAGTACCTATCCCGGACATCTCCAATTCTACGAGCAGTACTTC.

This chain uses TRBV6-1 with TRBJ1-4; D is unclear. Trimming shortened V by 4 bases and J by 6 bases, and 12 bases separated the two germline ends. Germline lookup yields CDR1 MNHNS and CDR2 SASEGT. The CDR3 sequence is 14 residues long. The CDR3 loop reads CASSVRGRHEKLFF. DNA for the CDR3: TGTGCCAGCAGTGTCCGGGGAAGACATGAAAAACTGTTTTTT.

The rearrangement joins TRBV28 to TRBJ1-5, with D perhaps TRBD1 (5 bases). V shed 5 bases and J shed 3 bases, with 20 bases lying between them. The CDR3 consists of 17 residues. The germline gives CDR1 MDHEN, CDR2 SYDVKM. CDR3 protein: CASSLTGGVPFNQPQHF. Written as DNA, the CDR3 is TGTGCCAGCAGTCTCACGGGGGGGGTTCCATTCAATCAGCCCCAGCATTTT.

This clonotype appeared a few times. V gene TRBV18 combines with J gene TRBJ1-6; D gene unclear. Germline values: CDR1 KGHSH, CDR2 LQKENI. There are 14 residues in the CDR3. Trimming shortened V by 3 bases and J by 10 bases, and 13 bases separated the two germline ends. CDR3 in amino acids: CASSPEKVRSPLHF. The CDR3 coding sequence is TGTGCCAGCTCACCGGAAAAGGTCCGGTCACCCCTCCACTTT.

This clonotype was counted between two and nine times. This sequence joins TRBV5-1 and TRBJ2-1; TRBD2 aligns across 10 bases. The V gene's germline CDR1 is SGHRS and CDR2 YFSETQ. The V segment lost 6 bases and the J segment 6 bases; nucleotides outside the gene matches: 6. This CDR3 has 14 amino acids. The chain's CDR3 is CASMSLAGANEQFF. The DNA for the CDR3 is TGCGCCAGCATGTCCCTAGCGGGAGCCAATGAGCAGTTCTTC. Based on the CDR3 plus reference TRBV5-1 and TRBJ2-1, the full variable domain is KAGVTQTPRYLIKTRGQQVTLSCSPISGHRSVSWYQQTPGQGLQFLFEYFSETQRNKGNFPGRFSGRQFSNSRSEMNVSTLELGDSALYLCASMSLAGANEQFFGPGTRLTVL.

This clonotype has only a few counts. The chain links TRBV5-1 to TRBJ1-1; D ambiguous. Germline V gene sequence: CDR1 SGHRS, CDR2 YFSETQ. The CDR3 loop spans 15 amino acids. Trimming removed 0 bases from V and 0 bases from J, with 9 bases in between. Here the CDR3 reads CASSLVSGLNTEAFF. The DNA of the CDR3 is TGCGCCAGCAGCTTGGTATCCGGACTGAACACTGAAGCTTTCTTT. Using reference TRBV5-1 and TRBJ1-1 for the parts outside the CDR3, the full variable domain is KAGVTQTPRYLIKTRGQQVTLSCSPISGHRSVSWYQQTPGQGLQFLFEYFSETQRNKGNFPGRFSGRQFSNSRSEMNVSTLELGDSALYLCASSLVSGLNTEAFFGQGTRLTVV.

The chain has TRBV9 and TRBJ2-3; 9 bases match TRBD2. Trimming at V came to 0 bases and at J to 3 bases, leaving 5 bases not matched to a gene. CDR1 and CDR2 (germline): SGDLS, YYNGEE. This CDR3 is built from 16 residues. This CDR3 reads CASSVDGTSITDTQYF. CDR3 bases: TGTGCCAGCAGCGTAGACGGGACTAGCATTACAGATACGCAGTATTTT.

The chain recombines TRBV28 with TRBJ1-2; D not certain. The CDR3 is 12 residues long. Germline V gives CDR1 MDHEN, CDR2 SYDVKM. V gave up 7 bases and J gave up 2 bases, with 8 bases separating them. CDR3 residues: CASNGKNYGYTF. CDR3 DNA: TGTGCCAGCAACGGGAAAAACTATGGCTACACCTTC.

V gene TRBV9 combines with J gene TRBJ2-7; possibly TRBD2 for D (5 bases). CDR1 SGDLS and CDR2 YYNGEE come from the germline V gene. Trimming shortened V by 7 bases and J by 2 bases, and 16 bases separated the two germline ends. This CDR3 spans 14 amino acids. This CDR3 reads CASATSGTAYEQYF. The DNA for the CDR3 is TGTGCCAGCGCAACTTCGGGAACAGCCTACGAGCAGTACTTC. Based on the CDR3 plus reference TRBV9 and TRBJ2-7, the full variable domain is DSGVTQTPKHLITATGQRVTLRCSPRSGDLSVYWYQQSLDQGLQFLIQYYNGEERAKGNILERFSAQQFPDLHSELNLSSLELGDSALYFCASATSGTAYEQYFGPGTRLTVT.

This chain links TRBV29-1 with TRBJ2-7; possibly TRBD1 for D (5 bases). This CDR3 has 11 amino acids. The V end lost 6 bases, the J end lost 3 bases, and 9 bases lay between the germline ends. CDR1 is SQVTM and CDR2 is ANQGSEA in the germline V gene. The CDR3 sequence is CSVADSYEQYF. CDR3 sequence (DNA): TGCAGCGTAGCCGACAGCTACGAGCAGTACTTC.

In its sample, this clonotype was seen a few times. The rearrangement joins TRBV29-1 to TRBJ2-7, with 8 bases aligning to TRBD1. V was pared by 4 bases and J by 6 bases, with 5 bases of the junction left unmatched. This CDR3 region has 12 residues. CDR1 is SQVTM, CDR2 ANQGSEA, per germline. CDR3 loop: CSVVRTGSEQYF. CDR3 bases: TGCAGCGTTGTTAGGACAGGGTCCGAGCAGTACTTC.

In its sample, this clonotype was seen a few times. CDR3 DNA sequence: TGTGCCAGCAGCTTAGCACAGGGGAGCTCCTATAATTCACCCCTCCACTTT. It codes for CASSLAQGSSYNSPLHF. The chain is built from TRBV7-8 and TRBJ1-6, with TRBD1 identical over 7 bases. The CDR3 sequence is 17 residues long. With V trimmed by 0 bases and J by 0 bases, 2 bases remained unmatched. Germline CDR1 and CDR2: SGHVS and FQNEAQ.

V and J are TRBV29-1 and TRBJ2-1; 14 nucleotides line up with TRBD2. J was trimmed by 8 bases and V by 3 bases; bases with no gene match: 9. CDR3 length: 16 residues. Germline lookup yields CDR1 SQVTM and CDR2 ANQGSEA. The CDR3 is CSVESPGLAGVDEQFF. As DNA, the CDR3 is TGCAGCGTTGAGTCCCCGGGACTAGCGGGAGTAGATGAGCAGTTCTTC.

This clonotype occurred a few times. The chain has TRBV28 and TRBJ2-7, with 10 bases identical to TRBD1. Per germline, CDR1 MDHEN and CDR2 SYDVKM. V lost 10 bases, J lost 5 bases, and 17 bases stayed unmatched. CDR3 length: 16 amino acids. The chain's CDR3 is CATGTLRDRGEDEQYF. The CDR3 DNA is TGTGCCACGGGAACCCTCCGGGACAGGGGTGAGGACGAGCAGTACTTC.

This clonotype has only a few counts. This chain joins TRBV30 and TRBJ1-3; D uncertain. V was trimmed by 0 bases and J by 0 bases, leaving 6 bases between them. The CDR3 covers 14 residues. Germline CDR1 reads GTSNPN; CDR2 reads SVGIG (reference sequence). The CDR3 reads CAWSVGTSGNTIYF. In DNA, the CDR3 is TGTGCCTGGAGTGTTGGTACCTCTGGAAACACCATATATTTT.

V gene TRBV12-3 or TRBV12-4 combines with J gene TRBJ2-3; D unclear. The CDR3 covers 15 residues. V gave up 6 bases and J gave up 2 bases, with 15 bases separating them. The CDR3 spells CASSPTTDFTDTQYF. The CDR3 DNA reads as TGTGCCAGCAGCCCGACGACGGATTTCACAGATACGCAGTATTTT.

This clonotype occurred a few times. The chain joins TRBV28 to TRBJ2-5; tentatively, D is TRBD1 (6 bases). V lost 2 bases and J 5 bases, leaving 12 bases between the germline ends. This CDR3 is 14 amino acids long. The germline V gene has CDR1 MDHEN and CDR2 SYDVKM. CDR3 DNA sequence: TGTGCCAGCAGTTTACAGGGGTCACCGGAGACCCAGTACTTC. This gives the protein CASSLQGSPETQYF. Full variable domain (remainder filled in from reference TRBV28 and TRBJ2-5): DVKVTQSSRYLVKRTGEKVFLECVQDMDHENMFWYRQDPGLGLRLIYFSYDVKMKEKGDIPEGYSVSREKKERFSLILESASTNQTSMYLCASSLQGSPETQYFGPGTRLLVL.